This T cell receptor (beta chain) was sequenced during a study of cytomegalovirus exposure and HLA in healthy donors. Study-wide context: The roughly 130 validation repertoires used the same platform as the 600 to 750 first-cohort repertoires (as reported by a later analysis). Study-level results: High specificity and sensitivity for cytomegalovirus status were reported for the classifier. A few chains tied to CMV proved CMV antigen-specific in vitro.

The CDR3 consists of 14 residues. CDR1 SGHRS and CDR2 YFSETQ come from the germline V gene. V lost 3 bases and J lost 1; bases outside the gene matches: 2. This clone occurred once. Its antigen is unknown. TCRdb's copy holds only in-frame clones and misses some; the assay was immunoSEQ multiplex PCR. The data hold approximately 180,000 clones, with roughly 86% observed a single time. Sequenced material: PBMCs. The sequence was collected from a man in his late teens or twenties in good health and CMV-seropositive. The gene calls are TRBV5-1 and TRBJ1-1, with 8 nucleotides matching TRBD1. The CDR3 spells CASSSDRANTEAFF. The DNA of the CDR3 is TGCGCCAGCAGCTCGGACAGGGCGAACACTGAAGCTTTCTTT.